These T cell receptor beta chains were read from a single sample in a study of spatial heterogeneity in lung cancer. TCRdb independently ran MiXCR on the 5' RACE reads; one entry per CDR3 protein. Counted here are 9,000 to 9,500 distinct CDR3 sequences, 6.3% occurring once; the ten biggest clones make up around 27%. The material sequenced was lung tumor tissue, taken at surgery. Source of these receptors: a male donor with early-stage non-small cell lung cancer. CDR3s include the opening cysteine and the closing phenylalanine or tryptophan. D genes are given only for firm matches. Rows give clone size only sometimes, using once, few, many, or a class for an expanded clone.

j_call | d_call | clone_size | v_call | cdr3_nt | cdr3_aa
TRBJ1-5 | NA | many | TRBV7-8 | TGTGCCAGCAGCTACCGGGACGGAGATTATCAGCCCCAGCATTTT | CASSYRDGDYQPQHF
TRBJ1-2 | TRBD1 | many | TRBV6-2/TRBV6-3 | TGTGCCAGCAGTTACTCGGTTGTTCGGGCGACAGGGATCGATGGCTACACCTTC | CASSYSVVRATGIDGYTF
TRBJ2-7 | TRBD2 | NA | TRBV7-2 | TGTGCCAGCAGGGGCGGGAGGGGGTATGGCTACGAGCAGTACTTC | CASRGGRGYGYEQYF
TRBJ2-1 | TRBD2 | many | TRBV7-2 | TGTGCCAGCAGCAGGACTAGCGGGGGGGCCAAAAATGAGCAGTTCTTC | CASSRTSGGAKNEQFF
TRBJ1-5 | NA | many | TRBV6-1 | TGTGCCAGCAGTGAAAGGAGTCAGCCCCAGCATTTT | CASSERSQPQHF
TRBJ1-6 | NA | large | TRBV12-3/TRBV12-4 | TGTGCCAGCAGCACATCCTCAGTTAATTCACCCCTCCACTTT | CASSTSSVNSPLHF
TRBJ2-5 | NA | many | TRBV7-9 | TGTGCCAGCAGCAACCGGGCTCCCCAAAGAGTGGAGACCCAGTACTTC | CASSNRAPQRVETQYF
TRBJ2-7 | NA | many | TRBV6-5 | TGTGCCAGCAGTTACTCGAGCGACAGCGGCTACGAGCAGTACTTC | CASSYSSDSGYEQYF
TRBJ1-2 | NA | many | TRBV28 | TGTGCCAGCACTACCCAGGATGGGACGGCCTATGGCTACACCTTC | CASTTQDGTAYGYTF
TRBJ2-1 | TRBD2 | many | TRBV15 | TGTGCCACCAGAGGCGGGGGGTCCTACAATGAGCAGTTCTTC | CATRGGGSYNEQFF